This TCR beta chain was observed in a study of Ad26.COV2.S vaccination and SARS-CoV-2 variants. As for the study in general: Intramuscular Ad26.COV2.S doses were given once or twice, 56 days apart. Broader study findings: Vaccine recipients showed a spike-specific TCR breadth that was higher than in placebo recipients. Analytic work on TCR breadth and depth might have understated the full extent of total T cell responses.

Treatment reported: some 20 received Ad26.COV2.S at low or high dose, single or two shots; 5 received placebo; per-sample allocation not given. The samples were gathered on day 63 after the first injection of vaccine or placebo. The donor was a Boston adult aged 18-55 years. Note on this clone: The antigen is undetermined.

The table came from immunoSEQ multiplex PCR; TCRdb's copy has only in-frame clones and leaves some out. Among approximately 420,000 clones listed, approximately 86% were seen once. CDR1 is SGHRS and CDR2 is YFSETQ in the germline V gene. Trimming removed 7 bases from V and 6 bases from J; junction bases left unmatched: 14. The CDR3 extends over 15 amino acids. Sequences were derived from peripheral blood, sampled in a trial of Ad26.COV2.S vaccine versus placebo. The rearrangement joins TRBV5-1 to TRBJ2-7; TRBD1 agrees at 9 bases. The TCR sequence derives from a person between 18 and 60 years old who received the Ad26.COV2.S COVID-19 vaccine or a placebo. Here the CDR3 reads CASSRGTGQRGEQYF. The CDR3 DNA reads TGCGCCAGCTCCAGGGGGACAGGGCAGAGGGGCGAGCAGTACTTC.